The 14 T cell receptor beta chains given below trace back to one sample, sequenced in a study of blood T cell repertoires in COVID-19. The data were produced by immunoSEQ multiplex PCR, yet TCRdb's version contains in-frame clones alone and is incomplete. The repertoire includes 25,000 to 30,000 clones, around 85% of them detected once, and roughly 15% sits in the top ten. What was sequenced was peripheral blood. The receptor source for this set is a human donor in a cohort sampled during active COVID-19.

The chain joins TRBV10-1 to TRBJ2-3; D is uncertain. The CDR3 totals 13 residues. Germline CDR1 is WNHNN and CDR2 is SYGVQD (reference sequence). Trimming shortened V by 4 bases and J by 1 base, and 6 bases separated the two germline ends. CDR3 sequence (DNA): TGCGCCAGCAGTGTCCTACGCACAGATACGCAGTATTTT. This gives the protein CASSVLRTDTQYF.

V usage is TRBV19 and J usage is TRBJ2-1; 7 bases are shared with TRBD2. This CDR3 contains 16 residues. Germline trimming cut 4 bases from V and 7 bases from J; bases unmatched to any gene: 13. Germline V gives CDR1 LNHDA, CDR2 SQIVND (reference sequence). CDR3: CASSSPNGRLRNEQFF. The CDR3 nucleotides are TGTGCCAGTAGTAGCCCCAACGGGAGGCTTCGGAATGAGCAGTTCTTC.

As concerns this clone: The sample contains more than one DNA sequence encoding this CDR3. V is TRBV5-1 and J is TRBJ2-2; 10 bases match TRBD1. Germline CDR1 is SGHRS and CDR2 is YFSETQ. The V segment lost 0 bases and the J segment 5 bases; nucleotides outside the gene matches: 4. CDR3 size: 16 residues. CDR3 coding DNA: TGCGCCAGCAGCTTGGTTGGGGGACAGGGGACCGGGGAGCTGTTTTTT. The encoded protein is CASSLVGGQGTGELFF.

The chain links TRBV4-2 to TRBJ1-3, with 9 bases that match TRBD1. V was pared by 4 bases and J by 2 bases, with 3 bases of the junction left unmatched. Germline V gene data show CDR1 as LGHNA and CDR2 as YNFKEQ. CDR3 size: 15 residues. The CDR3: CASSRDREAGNTIYF. The CDR3 coding sequence is TGTGCCAGCAGCCGGGACAGGGAGGCTGGAAACACCATATATTTT.

V usage is TRBV5-1 and J usage is TRBJ2-1; the D gene is possibly TRBD2 (5 bases). Looked up from germline, CDR1 is SGHRS and CDR2 is YFSETQ. CDR3 length: 14 residues. V dropped 0 bases and J dropped 7 bases, with 11 bases sitting between them. CDR3 amino acids: CASSLGGGLNEQFF. CDR3 nucleotides: TGCGCCAGCAGCTTGGGTGGAGGTTTGAATGAGCAGTTCTTC.

The rearrangement joins TRBV10-1 to TRBJ2-1; 10 bases map to TRBD2. Germline lookup yields CDR1 WNHNN and CDR2 SYGVQD (reference sequence). J gave up 0 bases and V 3 bases, and 5 bases lay outside the gene matches. This CDR3 contains 17 residues. CDR3 DNA sequence: TGCGCCAGCAGTGAAGGGACTAGCGATAGCTCCTACAATGAGCAGTTCTTC. Translating gives CASSEGTSDSSYNEQFF.

The rearrangement uses TRBV15 and TRBJ2-1; a weak D match, TRBD2 (8 bases). Looked up from germline, CDR1 is LNHNV and CDR2 is YYDKDF (reference sequence). This CDR3 region has 17 residues. V lost 5 bases and J lost 3, with 20 bases in between. CDR3 sequence reads: CATSQGGAGVGYNEQFF. CDR3 bases: TGTGCCACCAGCCAGGGGGGAGCGGGAGTGGGCTACAATGAGCAGTTCTTC.

By sample fraction, this clone is large. The rearrangement uses TRBV19 and TRBJ2-7; 8 bases fit TRBD2. The CDR3 is 14 residues long. V was pared by 6 bases and J by 4 bases, with 8 bases of the junction left unmatched. In germline, CDR1 is LNHDA, CDR2 SQIVND (reference sequence). The CDR3 DNA is TGTGCCAGTAGGGCTGGGCGGGAGGATTACGAGCAGTACTTC. Residues: CASRAGREDYEQYF.

V gene TRBV6-2 or TRBV6-3 combines with J gene TRBJ2-1, with 10 bases that match TRBD2. CDR3 size: 16 residues. The germline gives CDR1 MNHEY, CDR2 SVGEGT. J was trimmed by 4 bases and V by 4 bases; bases with no gene match: 7. In DNA form, the CDR3 reads TGTGCCAGCAGTTCTCCGTTAGCGGGGGGATACAATGAGCAGTTCTTC. Its translation: CASSSPLAGGYNEQFF.

This clone came up a few times. The rearrangement joins TRBV7-3 to TRBJ2-1, with 7 bases fitting TRBD1. The length of the CDR3 is 13 residues. The germline V gene encodes CDR1 SGHTA and CDR2 FQGTGA. V was clipped by 5 bases and J by 13 bases; unmatched bases: 11. The CDR3 nucleotides are TGTGCCAGCAGCCGGAATCGGGGACAGTTACAGTTCTTC. This translates into CASSRNRGQLQFF.

The gene calls are TRBV2 and TRBJ2-7; D possibly corresponds to TRBD1 (6 bases). V lost 4 bases to trimming and J lost 1 base, with 8 bases between them. The CDR3 is made up of 13 amino acids. The germline gives CDR1 SNHLY, CDR2 FYNNEI. The CDR3 protein is CASSGGQSYEQYF. As DNA, the CDR3 is TGTGCCAGCAGTGGTGGACAGTCCTACGAGCAGTACTTC.

V usage is TRBV28 and J usage is TRBJ1-2; 12 bases map to TRBD1. The length of the CDR3 is 15 residues. Losses at the gene ends were 8 bases for V and 7 bases for J; bases not matched to a gene: 11. CDR1 is MDHEN and CDR2 is SYDVKM in the germline V gene. The CDR3 sequence is CASAVEGTGGGGYTF. The CDR3 coding sequence is TGTGCCAGCGCCGTTGAGGGGACAGGGGGCGGTGGCTACACCTTC.

The chain employs TRBV18 and TRBJ1-5; 9 bases are a match to TRBD1. There are 18 residues in the CDR3. Germline lookup yields CDR1 KGHSH and CDR2 LQKENI. J gave up 4 bases and V 5 bases, and 15 bases lay outside the gene matches. CDR3 nucleotide sequence: TGTGCCAGCTCATCCACCGTTATCAATGGACAGGGGAATCAGCCCCAGCATTTT. Protein sequence: CASSSTVINGQGNQPQHF.

The gene calls are TRBV6-5 and TRBJ1-2; 10 nucleotides align to TRBD1. CDR3 length equals 14 residues. J was trimmed by 5 bases and V by 6 bases; bases with no gene match: 6. CDR1 and CDR2 (germline): MNHEY, SVGAGI. CDR3 in DNA: TGTGCCAGCAGCAGGGACAGGGGAGTGTATGGCTACACCTTC. This encodes CASSRDRGVYGYTF.